Listed below are T cell receptor beta chains from one sample, sequenced in a study of blood T cell repertoires in COVID-19. Using immunoSEQ multiplex PCR, the repertoire was profiled, and TCRdb retains in-frame clones only, with some absent. The sample shows 250,000 or so clones, roughly 84% of them seen only once. Sequenced material: peripheral blood. The receptors originated from a woman in her thirties or forties who had recovered from COVID-19. Both conserved end residues are part of each CDR3. Each record gives: clone size, D gene, J gene, V gene, CDR3 DNA, CDR3 protein. A D gene is named only where the DNA matches it firmly. The listing skips clone size in some rows; elsewhere it reads once, few, many or a size class.

clone size: once
D gene: TRBD1
J gene: TRBJ1-3
V gene: TRBV7-9
CDR3 DNA: TGTGCCAGCAGTTCCGGGACAGGGGGCTCTGGAAACACCATATATTTT
CDR3 protein: CASSSGTGGSGNTIYF

clone size: .
D gene: .
J gene: TRBJ1-2
V gene: TRBV4-1
CDR3 DNA: TGCGCCAGCAGCCTCCTCCCCAGGGTTTTCGGCTACACCTTC
CDR3 protein: CASSLLPRVFGYTF

clone size: .
D gene: .
J gene: TRBJ2-3
V gene: TRBV7-9
CDR3 DNA: TGTGCCAGCAGCTTAGGGGGCCTTCTCACAGATACGCAGTATTTT
CDR3 protein: CASSLGGLLTDTQYF

clone size: .
D gene: .
J gene: TRBJ2-2
V gene: TRBV28
CDR3 DNA: TGTGCCAGCAGATCTCGTACTCTCGGGAACACCGGGGAGCTGTTTTTT
CDR3 protein: CASRSRTLGNTGELFF

clone size: .
D gene: TRBD1
J gene: TRBJ1-1
V gene: TRBV29-1
CDR3 DNA: TGCAGCACGGGACAGAGGAACACTGAAGCTTTCTTT
CDR3 protein: CSTGQRNTEAFF

clone size: .
D gene: TRBD1
J gene: TRBJ1-1
V gene: TRBV12-3/TRBV12-4
CDR3 DNA: TGTGCCAGCATACAGGGGATGAGAACTGAAGCTTTCTTT
CDR3 protein: CASIQGMRTEAFF

clone size: .
D gene: TRBD1
J gene: TRBJ2-7
V gene: TRBV28
CDR3 DNA: TGTGCCAGCAGCTCCTACAGGGGCCCAAGCTCCTACGAGCAGTACTTC
CDR3 protein: CASSSYRGPSSYEQYF

clone size: .
D gene: TRBD1
J gene: TRBJ2-5
V gene: TRBV2
CDR3 DNA: TGTGCCAGCAGAGCCAGGACAGGGCGGGAAGAGACCCAGTACTTC
CDR3 protein: CASRARTGREETQYF

clone size: few
D gene: TRBD1
J gene: TRBJ2-7
V gene: TRBV6-5
CDR3 DNA: TGTGCCAGCAGGCGACAGGGCAGTTACTCCTACGAGCAGTACTTC
CDR3 protein: CASRRQGSYSYEQYF

clone size: .
D gene: .
J gene: TRBJ1-2
V gene: TRBV5-4
CDR3 DNA: TGTGCCAGCAGCTTGGGGACAGCGCGAGCTAACTATGGCTACACCTTC
CDR3 protein: CASSLGTARANYGYTF

clone size: .
D gene: .
J gene: TRBJ1-1
V gene: TRBV5-5
CDR3 DNA: TGTGCCAGCAGTCGGACAGTAGGCACTGAAGCTTTCTTT
CDR3 protein: CASSRTVGTEAFF

clone size: .
D gene: .
J gene: TRBJ2-2
V gene: TRBV6-5
CDR3 DNA: TGTGCCAGCAGTTACTGGGGGCGCGGGACCGGGGAGCTGTTTTTT
CDR3 protein: CASSYWGRGTGELFF

clone size: .
D gene: TRBD2
J gene: TRBJ2-1
V gene: TRBV6-1
CDR3 DNA: TGTGCCAGCAGGGAACTTTTCCACGCGGGGGGATTTGGGCAGTTCTTC
CDR3 protein: CASRELFHAGGFGQFF

clone size: .
D gene: TRBD2
J gene: TRBJ2-3
V gene: TRBV9
CDR3 DNA: TGTGCCAGCAATAGCGGGGTCACAGATACGCAGTATTTT
CDR3 protein: CASNSGVTDTQYF

clone size: .
D gene: .
J gene: TRBJ1-2
V gene: TRBV28
CDR3 DNA: TGTGCCAGCAGTTTATTCGGCGGGGACTATGGCTACACCTTC
CDR3 protein: CASSLFGGDYGYTF

clone size: .
D gene: .
J gene: TRBJ1-4
V gene: TRBV5-1
CDR3 DNA: TGCGCCAGCAGGGAACAGGGTAGTTCGAATGAAAAACTGTTTTTT
CDR3 protein: CASREQGSSNEKLFF

clone size: few
D gene: TRBD2
J gene: TRBJ2-3
V gene: TRBV30
CDR3 DNA: TGTGCCTGGAGAGCGGGACTAGCGTTGACAGATACGCAGTATTTT
CDR3 protein: CAWRAGLALTDTQYF

clone size: .
D gene: .
J gene: TRBJ2-1
V gene: TRBV10-3
CDR3 DNA: TGTGCCATCAGTGGCGGCCCTGGAGCGGTTAGCGGCCATCACAATGAGCAGTTCTTC
CDR3 protein: CAISGGPGAVSGHHNEQFF

clone size: .
D gene: .
J gene: TRBJ1-1
V gene: TRBV6-5
CDR3 DNA: TGTGCCAGCAAGAGCGATAAGAACACTGAAGCTTTCTTT
CDR3 protein: CASKSDKNTEAFF

clone size: .
D gene: .
J gene: TRBJ2-3
V gene: TRBV11-3
CDR3 DNA: TGTGCCAGCAGCTTAGAGGACGGGGGGCAAAGTACGCAGTATTTT
CDR3 protein: CASSLEDGGQSTQYF

clone size: .
D gene: TRBD1
J gene: TRBJ1-1
V gene: TRBV7-9
CDR3 DNA: TGTGCCAGCCTTTATGGACAGGGCCCGAACACTGAAGCTTTCTTT
CDR3 protein: CASLYGQGPNTEAFF

clone size: .
D gene: TRBD1
J gene: TRBJ1-2
V gene: TRBV4-1
CDR3 DNA: TGCGCCAGCAGCCAAGGGACAGGGTCTAACTATGGCTACACCTTC
CDR3 protein: CASSQGTGSNYGYTF

clone size: .
D gene: .
J gene: TRBJ1-1
V gene: TRBV5-6
CDR3 DNA: TGTGCCAGCAGCTTCGGTACAGGTCGAAAATCGGCTTTCTTT
CDR3 protein: CASSFGTGRKSAFF

clone size: .
D gene: .
J gene: TRBJ2-5
V gene: TRBV4-2
CDR3 DNA: TGTGCCAGCAGCCAAGGGAGCCCGTCTGAGACCCAGTACTTC
CDR3 protein: CASSQGSPSETQYF

clone size: .
D gene: TRBD2
J gene: TRBJ2-3
V gene: TRBV2
CDR3 DNA: TGTGCCAGCAGGAGGGACTACGACACAGATACGCAGTATTTT
CDR3 protein: CASRRDYDTDTQYF

clone size: .
D gene: .
J gene: TRBJ2-1
V gene: TRBV24-1
CDR3 DNA: TGTGCCACCAGTGCCGGAGACCCCTACAATGAGCAGTTCTTC
CDR3 protein: CATSAGDPYNEQFF

clone size: once
D gene: TRBD1
J gene: TRBJ1-4
V gene: TRBV7-9
CDR3 DNA: TGTGCCAGCAGCTTACCGGGACAGGGGAGGGAAAAACTGTTTTTT
CDR3 protein: CASSLPGQGREKLFF

clone size: once
D gene: TRBD1
J gene: TRBJ1-4
V gene: TRBV9
CDR3 DNA: TGTGCCAGCAGCAGGGACAGTGGGAATGAAAAACTGTTTTTT
CDR3 protein: CASSRDSGNEKLFF

clone size: once
D gene: .
J gene: TRBJ1-2
V gene: TRBV2
CDR3 DNA: TGTGCCAGCAGTGTAGGACAAGGAAACTATGGCTACACCTTC
CDR3 protein: CASSVGQGNYGYTF

clone size: .
D gene: .
J gene: TRBJ1-2
V gene: TRBV9
CDR3 DNA: TGTGCCAGCAGCCCCCAACCGCCGGGGGGCGCGGGCGGCTACACCTTC
CDR3 protein: CASSPQPPGGAGGYTF

clone size: .
D gene: TRBD1
J gene: TRBJ1-2
V gene: TRBV7-2
CDR3 DNA: TGTGCCAGCAGCTTAGCGGGGACAGGGGCCTATGGCTACACCTTC
CDR3 protein: CASSLAGTGAYGYTF

clone size: .
D gene: .
J gene: TRBJ2-2
V gene: TRBV5-6
CDR3 DNA: TGTGCCAGCAGCCGCCAGGCCCGCGATCCGTTTTTT
CDR3 protein: CASSRQARDPFF

clone size: .
D gene: .
J gene: TRBJ1-4
V gene: TRBV5-1
CDR3 DNA: TGCGCCAGCCGGCGTTCGGGACAACTTAATGAAAAACTGTTTTTT
CDR3 protein: CASRRSGQLNEKLFF

clone size: .
D gene: .
J gene: TRBJ2-7
V gene: TRBV29-1
CDR3 DNA: TGCAGCGTCGCCAACCAAGAGGTGCAGTACTTC
CDR3 protein: CSVANQEVQYF

clone size: .
D gene: .
J gene: TRBJ1-1
V gene: TRBV13
CDR3 DNA: TGTGCCAGCAGCTACCCCTCAGGGGCGCACACTGAAGCTTTCTTT
CDR3 protein: CASSYPSGAHTEAFF

clone size: .
D gene: .
J gene: TRBJ1-3
V gene: TRBV14
CDR3 DNA: TGTGCCAGCCGAACTGGAGCCGCCTCTGGAAACACCATATATTTT
CDR3 protein: CASRTGAASGNTIYF

clone size: .
D gene: .
J gene: TRBJ1-1
V gene: TRBV7-9
CDR3 DNA: TGTGCCAGCAGCTCCCCCCAAAAACAGCCGCTCATGAACACTGAAGCTTTCTTT
CDR3 protein: CASSSPQKQPLMNTEAFF

clone size: once
D gene: .
J gene: TRBJ1-4
V gene: TRBV30
CDR3 DNA: TGTGCCTGGAGTGGCAGCGGAGCAACTAATGAAAAACTGTTTTTT
CDR3 protein: CAWSGSGATNEKLFF

clone size: once
D gene: TRBD1
J gene: TRBJ1-1
V gene: TRBV30
CDR3 DNA: TGTGCCTGGGGTCCCTACAGGGGAGGCTCGGGGGAAGCTTTCTTT
CDR3 protein: CAWGPYRGGSGEAFF

clone size: .
D gene: .
J gene: TRBJ1-2
V gene: TRBV3-1/TRBV3-2
CDR3 DNA: TGTGCCAGCAGCCACGGGACAAATGGCTACACCTTC
CDR3 protein: CASSHGTNGYTF

clone size: .
D gene: .
J gene: TRBJ2-7
V gene: TRBV28
CDR3 DNA: TGTGCCAGCACCACCCGGGGCGAGCAGTACTTC
CDR3 protein: CASTTRGEQYF

clone size: .
D gene: .
J gene: TRBJ2-5
V gene: TRBV14
CDR3 DNA: TGTGCCAGCAGCCCAAGAGTACGGGAGACCCAGTACTTC
CDR3 protein: CASSPRVRETQYF

clone size: .
D gene: .
J gene: TRBJ1-1
V gene: TRBV30
CDR3 DNA: TGTGCCTGGAGTGTACAGAGAGCAACTGAAGCTTTCTTT
CDR3 protein: CAWSVQRATEAFF

clone size: .
D gene: .
J gene: TRBJ2-7
V gene: TRBV28
CDR3 DNA: TGTGCCAGCAGATACAGTTATGAGCAGTACTTC
CDR3 protein: CASRYSYEQYF

clone size: once
D gene: .
J gene: TRBJ1-6
V gene: TRBV5-1
CDR3 DNA: TGCGCCAGCAGCCATGGACAGTATAATTCACCCCTCCACTTT
CDR3 protein: CASSHGQYNSPLHF

clone size: .
D gene: TRBD1
J gene: TRBJ2-5
V gene: TRBV28
CDR3 DNA: TGTGCCAGCACCTCCCGGAAGGGGACAGGGGAGACCCAGTACTTC
CDR3 protein: CASTSRKGTGETQYF

clone size: .
D gene: .
J gene: TRBJ2-7
V gene: TRBV2
CDR3 DNA: TGTGCCAGCAGTGTCCGCCTAGGGGGCGAGCAGTACTTC
CDR3 protein: CASSVRLGGEQYF

clone size: few
D gene: .
J gene: TRBJ1-5
V gene: TRBV5-4
CDR3 DNA: TGTGCCAGCAGCCCAGACGGGGGCAATCAGCCCCAGCATTTT
CDR3 protein: CASSPDGGNQPQHF

clone size: medium-sized
D gene: .
J gene: TRBJ1-4
V gene: TRBV27
CDR3 DNA: TGTGCCAGCCGTCCGGGAGGAGGGAATGAAAAACTGTTTTTT
CDR3 protein: CASRPGGGNEKLFF

clone size: .
D gene: .
J gene: TRBJ1-1
V gene: TRBV5-1
CDR3 DNA: TGCGCCAGCAGTCCCCTAAAAGGGAGGGAGGCTGAAGCTTTCTTT
CDR3 protein: CASSPLKGREAEAFF

clone size: .
D gene: .
J gene: TRBJ1-2
V gene: TRBV30
CDR3 DNA: TGTGCCTGGTCACTTCGGGAGCAAGGCTATGGCTACACCTTC
CDR3 protein: CAWSLREQGYGYTF

clone size: .
D gene: .
J gene: TRBJ1-1
V gene: TRBV7-3
CDR3 DNA: TGTGCCAGCAGCTTAAGAGAGGGCAGGGGTGAAGCTTTCTTT
CDR3 protein: CASSLREGRGEAFF

clone size: once
D gene: .
J gene: TRBJ1-2
V gene: TRBV11-2
CDR3 DNA: TGTGCCAGCAGCTTGGGATCGGGGGCTAACTATGGCTACACCTTC
CDR3 protein: CASSLGSGANYGYTF

clone size: .
D gene: .
J gene: TRBJ1-1
V gene: TRBV30
CDR3 DNA: TGTGCCTGGGGGTATTGGGACAATGAAGCTTTCTTT
CDR3 protein: CAWGYWDNEAFF

clone size: few
D gene: .
J gene: TRBJ1-6
V gene: TRBV30
CDR3 DNA: TGTGCCTGGACACGAGGAATTAATTCACCCCTCCACTTT
CDR3 protein: CAWTRGINSPLHF

clone size: .
D gene: .
J gene: TRBJ2-2
V gene: TRBV2
CDR3 DNA: TGTGCCAGCAGTGAATTCCCGAGTACCGGGGAGCTGTTTTTT
CDR3 protein: CASSEFPSTGELFF

clone size: .
D gene: TRBD1
J gene: TRBJ2-1
V gene: TRBV5-1
CDR3 DNA: TGCGCCAGCAGAGCTAGGACAGGGCCACCCTACAATGAGCAGTTCTTC
CDR3 protein: CASRARTGPPYNEQFF

clone size: .
D gene: TRBD1
J gene: TRBJ1-5
V gene: TRBV6-6
CDR3 DNA: TGTGCCAGCAGGCGATTCAGGGGGACAAATAGCAATCAGCCCCAGCATTTT
CDR3 protein: CASRRFRGTNSNQPQHF

clone size: .
D gene: TRBD1
J gene: TRBJ2-7
V gene: TRBV9
CDR3 DNA: TGTGCCAGCAGCGGGACAGGCGACAACATCCTCTGGGAGCAGTACTTC
CDR3 protein: CASSGTGDNILWEQYF